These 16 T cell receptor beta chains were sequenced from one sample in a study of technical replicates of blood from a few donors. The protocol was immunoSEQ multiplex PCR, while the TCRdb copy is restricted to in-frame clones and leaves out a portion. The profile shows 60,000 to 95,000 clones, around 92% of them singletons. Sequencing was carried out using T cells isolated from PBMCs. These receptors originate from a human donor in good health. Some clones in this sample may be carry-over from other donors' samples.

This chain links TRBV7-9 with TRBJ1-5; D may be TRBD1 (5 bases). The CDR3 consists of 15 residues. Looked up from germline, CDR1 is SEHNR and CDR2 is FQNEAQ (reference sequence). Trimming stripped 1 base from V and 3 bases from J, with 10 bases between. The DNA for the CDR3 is TGTGCCAGCAGCTTAGGATCAGGGAACAATCAGCCCCAGCATTTT. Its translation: CASSLGSGNNQPQHF. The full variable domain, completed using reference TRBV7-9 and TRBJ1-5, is DTGVSQNPRHKITKRGQNVTFRCDPISEHNRLYWYRQTLGQGPEFLTYFQNEAQLEKSRLLSDRFSAERPKGSFSTLEIQRTEQGDSAMYLCASSLGSGNNQPQHFGDGTRLSIL.

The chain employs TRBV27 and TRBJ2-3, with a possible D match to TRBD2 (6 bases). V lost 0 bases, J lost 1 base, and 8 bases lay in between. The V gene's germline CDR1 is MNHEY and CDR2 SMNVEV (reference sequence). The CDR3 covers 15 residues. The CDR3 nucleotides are TGTGCCAGCAGTTTATCGGACTACGGCACAGATACGCAGTATTTT. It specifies CASSLSDYGTDTQYF.

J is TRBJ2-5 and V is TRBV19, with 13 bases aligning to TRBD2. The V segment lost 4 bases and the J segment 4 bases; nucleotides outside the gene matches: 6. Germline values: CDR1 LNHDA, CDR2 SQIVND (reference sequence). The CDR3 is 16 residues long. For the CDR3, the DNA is TGTGCCAGTAGTAGGGGGACTAGCGGGATTGGAGAGACCCAGTACTTC. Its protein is CASSRGTSGIGETQYF.

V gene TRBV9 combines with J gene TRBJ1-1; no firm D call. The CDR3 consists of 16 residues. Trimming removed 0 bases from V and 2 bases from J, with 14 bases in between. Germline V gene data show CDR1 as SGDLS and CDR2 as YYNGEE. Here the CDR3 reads CASSVDEGRLNTEAFF. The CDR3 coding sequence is TGTGCCAGCAGCGTAGATGAGGGCAGACTCAACACTGAAGCTTTCTTT.

In DNA form, the CDR3 reads TGCGCCAGCAGTGAGGTAGCGGGAGATGGCATTCAGTACTTC. Residues: CASSEVAGDGIQYF. This chain connects TRBV10-2 to TRBJ2-4, with TRBD2 matching over 9 bases. From germline, CDR1 is WSHSY and CDR2 SAAADI. The CDR3 sequence is 14 residues long. Trimming cost V 2 bases and J 9 bases; bases outside gene matches: 5.

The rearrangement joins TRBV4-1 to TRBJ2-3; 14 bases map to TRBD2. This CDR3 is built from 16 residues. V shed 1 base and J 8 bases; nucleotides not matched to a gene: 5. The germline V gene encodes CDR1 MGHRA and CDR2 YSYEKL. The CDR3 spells CASSQGLAGGAGTQYF. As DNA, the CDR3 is TGCGCCAGCAGCCAAGGACTAGCGGGGGGGGCAGGTACGCAGTATTTT.

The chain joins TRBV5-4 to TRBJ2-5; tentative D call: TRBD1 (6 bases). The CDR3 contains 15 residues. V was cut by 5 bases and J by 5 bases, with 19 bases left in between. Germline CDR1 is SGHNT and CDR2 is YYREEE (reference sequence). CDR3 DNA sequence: TGTGCCAGCAGGGATGCTTGGGGGCTGGGGGAGACCCAGTACTTC. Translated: CASRDAWGLGETQYF.

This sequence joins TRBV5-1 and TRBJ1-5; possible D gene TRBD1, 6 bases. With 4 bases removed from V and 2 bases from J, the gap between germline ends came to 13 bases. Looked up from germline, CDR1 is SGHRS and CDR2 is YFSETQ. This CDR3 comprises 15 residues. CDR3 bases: TGCGCCAGCAGCCCGGCAGGGGATCGCAATCAGCCCCAGCATTTT. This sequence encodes CASSPAGDRNQPQHF.

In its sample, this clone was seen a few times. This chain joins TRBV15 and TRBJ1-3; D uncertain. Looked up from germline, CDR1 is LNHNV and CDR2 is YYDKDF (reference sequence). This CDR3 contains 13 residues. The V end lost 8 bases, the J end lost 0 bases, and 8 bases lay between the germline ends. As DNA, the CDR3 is TGTGCCACCGGGTGGAGCTCTGGAAACACCATATATTTT. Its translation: CATGWSSGNTIYF.

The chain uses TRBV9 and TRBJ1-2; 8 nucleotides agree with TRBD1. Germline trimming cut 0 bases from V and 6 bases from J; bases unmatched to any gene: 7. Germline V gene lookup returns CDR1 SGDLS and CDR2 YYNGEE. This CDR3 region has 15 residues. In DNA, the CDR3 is TGTGCCAGCAGCGTAGACGGCCAGGGGGCTGATGGCTACACCTTC. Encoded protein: CASSVDGQGADGYTF.

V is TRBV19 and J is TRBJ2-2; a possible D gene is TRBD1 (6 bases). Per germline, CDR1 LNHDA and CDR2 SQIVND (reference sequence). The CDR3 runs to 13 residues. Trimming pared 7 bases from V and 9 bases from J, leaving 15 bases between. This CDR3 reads CASKNRERRELFF. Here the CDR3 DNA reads TGTGCCAGTAAAAACAGGGAACGCCGGGAGCTGTTTTTT.

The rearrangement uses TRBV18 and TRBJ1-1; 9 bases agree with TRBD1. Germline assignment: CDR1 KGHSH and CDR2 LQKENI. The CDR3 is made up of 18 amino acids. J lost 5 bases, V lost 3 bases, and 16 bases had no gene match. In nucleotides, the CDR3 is TGTGCCAGCTCACCGCGCCGACTGGGATACGGGACAGGGACTGAAGCTTTCTTT. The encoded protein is CASSPRRLGYGTGTEAFF.

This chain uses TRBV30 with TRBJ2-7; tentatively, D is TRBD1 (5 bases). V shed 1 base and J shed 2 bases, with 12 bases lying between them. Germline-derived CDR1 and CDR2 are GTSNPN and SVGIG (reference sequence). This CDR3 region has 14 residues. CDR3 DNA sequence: TGTGCCTGGAGTGCAGGGTCTTTTCCCTACGAGCAGTACTTC. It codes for CAWSAGSFPYEQYF.

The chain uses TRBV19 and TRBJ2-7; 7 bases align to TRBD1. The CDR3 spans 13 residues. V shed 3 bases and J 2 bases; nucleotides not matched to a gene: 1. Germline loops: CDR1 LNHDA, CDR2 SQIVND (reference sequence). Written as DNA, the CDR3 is TGTGCCAGTAGTATGACAGGGACCTACGAGCAGTACTTC. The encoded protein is CASSMTGTYEQYF.

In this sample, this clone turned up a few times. In DNA form, the CDR3 reads TGTGCCAGCAGCCAGGGGACCGACTCACCCCTCCACTTT. This translates into CASSQGTDSPLHF. The chain recombines TRBV7-3 with TRBJ1-6; tentative D call: TRBD1 (6 bases). Per germline, CDR1 SGHTA and CDR2 FQGTGA. The V end lost 5 bases, the J end lost 10 bases, and 12 bases lay between the germline ends. CDR3 length equals 13 residues.

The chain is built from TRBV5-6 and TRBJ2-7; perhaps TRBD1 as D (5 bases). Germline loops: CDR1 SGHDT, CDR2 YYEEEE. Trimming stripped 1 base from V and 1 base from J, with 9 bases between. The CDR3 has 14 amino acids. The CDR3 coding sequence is TGTGCCAGCAGCTTGACTGCAGGGTCCTACGAGCAGTACTTC. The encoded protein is CASSLTAGSYEQYF. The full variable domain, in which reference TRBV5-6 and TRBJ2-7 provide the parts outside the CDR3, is DAGVTQSPTHLIKTRGQQVTLRCSPKSGHDTVSWYQQALGQGPQFIFQYYEEEERQRGNFPDRFSGHQFPNYSSELNVNALLLGDSALYLCASSLTAGSYEQYFGPGTRLTVT.